This is a list of T cell receptor beta chains from one sample in a study of T cell repertoires in cytomegalovirus infection. TCRdb re-analysed the reads in MiXCR, keeping a single row per CDR3 protein. The data contain some 940,000 distinct CDR3 sequences, roughly a third of them singletons. The antigens of these receptors remain unknown. Sample: cultured CD8+ T cells from PBMCs, taken from culture after CMV antigen stimulation. These receptors came from a human donor in good health (CMV status not recorded). Some clones in this sample may be carry-over from other donors' samples. CDR3s include the opening cysteine and the closing phenylalanine or tryptophan. The D gene is left open where the match is weak. Not every row has a clone size; where given, it reads once, few, many or a size class.

clone_size j_call d_call v_call cdr3_nt cdr3_aa
few TRBJ2-1 - TRBV4-2 TGTGCCAGCAGCCAAGAGGGGGATAGGTCCGACAATGAGCAGTTCTTC CASSQEGDRSDNEQFF
- TRBJ2-1 TRBD1 TRBV7-9 TGTGCCAGCAGCTTAGTTGGGACAGGGGGCATGGATGAGCAGTTCTTC CASSLVGTGGMDEQFF
few TRBJ2-3 - TRBV2 TGTGCCAGTGTGGGGGGGGCCATCGATACGCAGTATTTT CASVGGAIDTQYF
few TRBJ2-5 - TRBV7-9 TGTGCCAGCAGCGGTGCCAGGGGCAAGCAGGCTTGGGAGACCCAGTACTTC CASSGARGKQAWETQYF
- TRBJ1-2 - TRBV7-6 TGTGCCAGCAGCCAAGGGGATAGATATGGCTACACCTTC CASSQGDRYGYTF
- TRBJ2-3 TRBD1 TRBV27 TGTGCCAGCAGTCCAAGGACAGGGGGCTTAGATACGCAGTATTTT CASSPRTGGLDTQYF
- TRBJ1-1 - TRBV12-5 TGTGCTAGTGGTTTTTCCCAAAATGAAGCTTTCTTT CASGFSQNEAFF
- TRBJ2-1 - TRBV19 TGTGCCAGTAGTTTCGACTTTTTCAATGAGCAGTTCTTC CASSFDFFNEQFF
many TRBJ2-1 - TRBV2 TGTGCCAGCAGCAATGAGCAGTTCTTC CASSNEQFF
few TRBJ2-3 - TRBV6-2/TRBV6-3 TGTGCCAGCAGTTACAGGTTTTCTAGCACAGATACGCAGTATTTT CASSYRFSSTDTQYF
- TRBJ2-5 - TRBV7-9 TGTGCCAGCAGCGCGCGGGGAGCAATGGAGACCCAGTACTTC CASSARGAMETQYF
- TRBJ2-2 - TRBV7-6 TGTGCCAGCAGCTTAACAGGGCCCGACACCGGGGAGCTGTTTTTT CASSLTGPDTGELFF
- TRBJ1-5 - TRBV19 TGTGCCAGCAGTATCAGCCTTAGCAATCAGCCCCAGCATTTT CASSISLSNQPQHF
few TRBJ2-3 - TRBV29-1 TGCAGCGTTGAGATGGTGGCAGATACGCAGTATTTT CSVEMVADTQYF
few TRBJ2-2 TRBD2 TRBV7-8 TGTGCCAGCAGAGACCTTAGCGGGGGGGAGAACACCGGGGAGCTGTTTTTT CASRDLSGGENTGELFF
- TRBJ1-2 - TRBV2 TGTGCCAGCAGTGGTTCACCCAACTATGGCTACACCTTC CASSGSPNYGYTF
- TRBJ2-3 TRBD2 TRBV7-6 TGTGCCAGCAGCTTAAGGCCAGCGGGGGCCTCCGGGCCTAGCACAGATACGCAGTATTTT CASSLRPAGASGPSTDTQYF
- TRBJ1-1 TRBD1 TRBV5-6 TGTGCCAGCAGCTTGGGACAGGGGGCGTCTGAAGCTTTCTTT CASSLGQGASEAFF
- TRBJ1-2 - TRBV7-2 TGTGCCAGCAGCTTAGAATTGGGGGGCTCGGTCTATGGCTACACCTTC CASSLELGGSVYGYTF
- TRBJ2-1 - TRBV27 TGTGCCAGCAGTTTAGAGGTGAGCTCCTACAATGAGCAGTTCTTC CASSLEVSSYNEQFF
few TRBJ2-1 - TRBV12-3/TRBV12-4 TGTGCCAGCAGTTCCCCAGGGGTCCAGTTCTTC CASSSPGVQFF
few TRBJ1-2 - TRBV27 TGTGCCAGCAGTTTATCAACGCCGCTCCTCTATGGCTACACCTTC CASSLSTPLLYGYTF
- TRBJ2-5 TRBD2 TRBV27 TGTGCCAGCAGACTAGCGGGGGGGGATGGGGAGACCCAGTACTTC CASRLAGGDGETQYF
- TRBJ1-1 - TRBV4-1 TGCGCCAGCAGCCAGACTTGGGGAATCACTGAAGCTTTCTTT CASSQTWGITEAFF
- TRBJ2-1 - TRBV27 TGTGCCAGCAGTTTAATCGGGGGGCAGGGCAATGAGCAGTTCTTC CASSLIGGQGNEQFF
few TRBJ1-1 - TRBV28 TGTGCCAGCAGCCCCACGGACGGGAACACTGAAGCTTTCTTT CASSPTDGNTEAFF